Listed below are T cell receptor beta chains from one sample, sequenced in a study of blood T cell repertoires in COVID-19. TCRdb's table, derived via immunoSEQ multiplex PCR, lists solely in-frame clones and lacks some. Among hundreds of thousands of clones, roughly nine tenths were seen once, and the ten largest hold roughly 8%. Material for sequencing was PBMCs or T cells enriched from blood (not recorded which). The origin of the receptors is a woman aged 55 to 70 who had recovered from COVID-19. Each CDR3 is given with its conserved first and last residue.

V	J	length	CDR3
TRBV19	TRBJ1-3	16	CASSIVLQGSGNTIYF
TRBV5-1	TRBJ2-3	17	CASSYSSLAGGGDTQYF
TRBV4-2	TRBJ1-1	15	CASSQDDRGDTEAFF
TRBV18	TRBJ1-1	14	CASSEWSVVTEAFF
TRBV3-1/TRBV3-2	TRBJ1-2	14	CASSLGSGTGGYTF
TRBV6-5	TRBJ2-3	14	CAASSGGVGDTQYF
TRBV7-2	TRBJ2-3	14	CASRNSGGTDTQYF
TRBV12-3/TRBV12-4	TRBJ1-2	13	CASTWSGIDGYTF
TRBV24-1	TRBJ2-6	15	CATSERQAGANVLTF
TRBV2	TRBJ1-2	14	CASSLAGRGYGYTF
TRBV18	TRBJ2-3	18	CASSPLFPAGGSTDTQYF
TRBV27	TRBJ1-6	16	CASSLRQVGGNSPLHF
TRBV30	TRBJ1-4	13	CATNRGLAEKLFF
TRBV11-2	TRBJ2-1	14	CASSRGLAGLGSFF
TRBV2	TRBJ1-2	15	CASGGGRTSNYGYTF
TRBV5-4	TRBJ2-5	14	CASSLRTGLETQYF
TRBV12-5	TRBJ1-5	15	CASGLWGDRGQPQHF
TRBV7-2	TRBJ1-5	15	CASSQLRGGNQPQHF
TRBV7-8	TRBJ2-7	13	CASSLGGGYEQYF
TRBV27	TRBJ1-4	15	CASRKGTGVGEKLFF
TRBV14	TRBJ2-3	12	CASSQRWDTQYF
TRBV4-1	TRBJ1-2	15	CASSQSRGLVYGYTF
TRBV19	TRBJ2-1	13	CASTPLGGNEQFF
TRBV5-1	TRBJ2-1	18	CASSFSYSGTIPYNEQFF
TRBV3-1/TRBV3-2	TRBJ2-7	15	CASSQVSGGSYEQYF
TRBV5-6	TRBJ1-3	15	CASSLAQAGGNTIYF
TRBV6-6	TRBJ2-7	16	CASSSRTGASSYEQYF
TRBV7-2	TRBJ2-1	15	CASSLASQGDNEQFF
TRBV19	TRBJ1-1	16	CASIDRDGLMNTEAFF
TRBV15	TRBJ1-5	15	CATSRSGTVDQPQHF
TRBV6-5	TRBJ1-5	15	CASRGTGGPNQPQHF
TRBV5-6	TRBJ1-2	17	CASSLGSAVELRRGYTF
TRBV4-2	TRBJ2-7	15	CASTKASDGSYEQYF
TRBV3-1/TRBV3-2	TRBJ1-1	13	CASSQAGVGEAFF
TRBV24-1	TRBJ2-5	13	CATSDLGQQTQYF
TRBV23-1	TRBJ1-6	18	CASSPTLRDRADNSPLHF
TRBV9	TRBJ1-2	15	CASSVGGLLNYGYTF
TRBV9	TRBJ1-1	13	CASSVGQGTEAFF
TRBV6-2/TRBV6-3	TRBJ1-5	14	CASSLSGSNQPQHF
TRBV18	TRBJ2-6	17	CASSLLQTSSGANVLTF
TRBV28	TRBJ1-2	12	CASSFNNYGYTF
TRBV7-8	TRBJ1-2	13	CASGFDRAYGYTF
TRBV19	TRBJ1-1	14	CASRSQVMNTEAFF
TRBV10-1	TRBJ2-5	13	CAIGGPVGETQYF
TRBV6-5	TRBJ2-3	15	CASSLLGQGRDTQYF
TRBV7-8	TRBJ1-4	13	CASSRGTDEKLFF
TRBV27	TRBJ1-2	14	CASSFRRANYGYTF
TRBV19	TRBJ2-5	15	CASRRTSMIGETQYF
TRBV5-1	TRBJ2-7	12	CASSDSSYEQYF
TRBV19	TRBJ2-1	15	CASREAGDSYNEQFF
TRBV6-5	TRBJ2-3	15	CASSLRRGSTDTQYF
TRBV27	TRBJ1-2	15	CASSLSRGGGHGYTF